This T cell receptor beta chain is drawn from a study of T-cell memory formation after mild COVID-19. As for the study in general: Most TCR clusters belonged to a single donor. The study, taken as a whole, reports: Among clones contracting day 15 to 85, CD4/CD8 was balanced, whereas later expanders leaned CD4+. Pre-infection memory carried some responding clones, suggesting that cross-reactive memory joined.

Note on this clonotype: Its antigen remains unknown.

CDR1 and CDR2 (germline): SGHRS, YFSETQ. CDR3 length: 14 amino acids. The V segment lost 5 bases and the J segment 6 bases; nucleotides outside the gene matches: 8. TCR alpha and TCR beta cDNA libraries carrying sample barcodes and UMIs came from 5'RACE with constant-segment primers. TCRdb re-called the 5' RACE reads through MiXCR, storing one row per CDR3 protein. The data contain a few hundred thousand distinct CDR3 sequences, roughly a quarter of them seen just once; the ten biggest clones take up 8.5% to 9%. Sequenced sample: PBMCs or a T cell subset sorted from them (not recorded which). This chain joins TRBV5-1 and TRBJ1-2; 9 nucleotides align to TRBD1. The origin of this receptor is an adult woman who had mild COVID-19 (a few samples of this study predate the infection). Cell type and time point are not known. CDR3 sequence: CASSYSTGGDGYTF. In DNA, the CDR3 is TGCGCCAGCAGTTACTCGACAGGGGGGGATGGCTACACCTTC.